This TCR beta chain was sequenced in a study of Graves' ophthalmopathy and Graves' hyperthyroidism. Study conclusions and caveats: Blood repertoires reportedly contained most expanded thyroid clonotypes above 0.001 frequency.

This clonotype was recorded at least ten times. Its antigen is as yet unknown. CDR3 length: 13 residues. V dropped 0 bases and J dropped 6; count of bases not matched to a gene: 2. CDR1 SGHTA and CDR2 FQGNSA come from the germline V gene. The study amplified TCR beta CDR3 regions using RNA transcripts. The workflow started with a first-round RT-PCR run with HTBI primers and then moved on to a second-round multiplex PCR. In TCRdb, the multiplex PCR reads were re-called with MiXCR into one record per CDR3 protein. The table lists 200,000 to 250,000 distinct CDR3 sequences, 20% to 25% of them singletons. From fresh peripheral blood, roughly 9.3 ml in volume, the PBMCs were obtained.

The sequence came from a woman between 45 and 65 years old with Graves' ophthalmopathy. The chain links TRBV7-2 to TRBJ2-7; 7 positions agree with TRBD1. The sample taken for sequencing was peripheral blood. CDR3 amino acids: CASSLATGVEQYF. DNA of the CDR3: TGTGCCAGCAGCTTAGCCACAGGGGTCGAGCAGTACTTC.